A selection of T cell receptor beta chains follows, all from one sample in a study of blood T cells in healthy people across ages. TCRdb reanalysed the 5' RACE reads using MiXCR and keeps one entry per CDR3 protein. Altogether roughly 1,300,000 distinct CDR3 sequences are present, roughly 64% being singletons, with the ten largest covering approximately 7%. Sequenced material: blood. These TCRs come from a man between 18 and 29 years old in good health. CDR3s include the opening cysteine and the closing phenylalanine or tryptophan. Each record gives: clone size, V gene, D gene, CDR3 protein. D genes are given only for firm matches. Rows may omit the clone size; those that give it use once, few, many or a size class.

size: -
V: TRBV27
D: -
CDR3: CASSLSQWGANEQFF

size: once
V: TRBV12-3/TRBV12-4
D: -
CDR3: CASSFPPGNIQYF

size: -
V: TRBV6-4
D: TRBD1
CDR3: CASSGDRVNTEAFF

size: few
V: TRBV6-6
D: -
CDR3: CASSYYVLGDEQYF

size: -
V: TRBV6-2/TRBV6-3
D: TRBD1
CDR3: CASTYSRDRARTYNEQFF

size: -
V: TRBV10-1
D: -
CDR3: CASSESTSPQETQYF

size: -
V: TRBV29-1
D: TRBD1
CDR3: CSVVSRRGIHEQYF

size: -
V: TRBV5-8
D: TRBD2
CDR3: CASSPGTSGSDEQFF

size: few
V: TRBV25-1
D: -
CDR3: CASSGGSAGEQFF

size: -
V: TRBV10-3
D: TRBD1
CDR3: CAKTDRDGYNSPLHF

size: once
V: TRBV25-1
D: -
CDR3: CASSGRGIDRLSWELFF

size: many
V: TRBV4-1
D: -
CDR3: CASSQGNYEQYF

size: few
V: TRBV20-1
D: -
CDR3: CSASSFGDEQFF

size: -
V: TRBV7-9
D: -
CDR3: CASSNPRKGHYGYTF

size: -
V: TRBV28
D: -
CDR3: CASNKLDTSTDTQYF

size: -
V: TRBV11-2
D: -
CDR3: CASSLGGPILSGNTIYF

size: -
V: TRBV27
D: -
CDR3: CASSFFSSRSVTQYF

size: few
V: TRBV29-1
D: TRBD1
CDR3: CSVGQGSVDSPLHF

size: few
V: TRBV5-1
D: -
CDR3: CASSSGLENTEAFF

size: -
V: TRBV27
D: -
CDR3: CASSLMSRPYNEQFF

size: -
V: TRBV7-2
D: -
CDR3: CASSTAGGSTDTQYF

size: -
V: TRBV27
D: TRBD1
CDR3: CASSPPHRGDGYEQYF

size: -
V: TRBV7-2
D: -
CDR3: CASSLVRGENTEAFF

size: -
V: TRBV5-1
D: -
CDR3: CASSSRADQRGDGYTF

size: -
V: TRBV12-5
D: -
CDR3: CASGLSSLYNEQFF

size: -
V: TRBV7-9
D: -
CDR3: CASSSQDGATDTQYF

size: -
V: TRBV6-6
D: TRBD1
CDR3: CASNPDRNSYNEQFF

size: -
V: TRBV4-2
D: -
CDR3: CASSQGFLNGGSYEQYF

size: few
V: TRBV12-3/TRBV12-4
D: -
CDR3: CASSSELHTQYF